These 23 T cell receptor beta chains came from one sample sequenced in a study of tumor-infiltrating lymphocytes in oesophageal squamous cell carcinoma. TCRdb itself ran the PCR reads through MiXCR, one entry per CDR3 protein. The sample lists around 6,400 distinct CDR3 sequences; approximately 14% were seen once. Sample: esophageal tumor tissue. The receptors originated from a male donor with esophageal squamous cell carcinoma.

This clonotype is medium-sized (0.01 to 0.1%) by share. The junction shows a germline mismatch at one end, possibly a read error. V is TRBV7-7 and J is TRBJ2-2; 10 bases map to TRBD1. The CDR3 totals 15 residues. Germline assignment: CDR1 SSHAT and CDR2 FNYEAQ (reference sequence). The CDR3 region is CASSLRTGGTGELFF. The CDR3 DNA reads TGTGCTAGCAGCTTAAGGACAGGGGGTACCGGGGAGCTGTTTTTT.

By its share, this clonotype is medium-sized. The chain couples TRBV6-1 to TRBJ2-3; D not resolved. There are 15 residues in the CDR3. V shed 2 bases and J shed 6 bases, with 15 bases lying between them. CDR1 and CDR2 from the germline V gene are MNHNS and SASEGT. The CDR3 region is CASSETPVPPDTQYF. CDR3 sequence (DNA): TGTGCCAGCAGTGAAACTCCGGTGCCCCCCGATACGCAGTATTTT.

The chain carries TRBV5-4 and TRBJ1-1, with TRBD1 matching 7 bases. CDR1 SGHNT and CDR2 YYREEE come from the germline V gene (reference sequence). The CDR3 runs to 14 residues. V gave up 5 bases and J gave up 1 base; unmatched junction bases: 5. The CDR3 protein is CASRKTGSNTEAFF. CDR3 sequence (DNA): TGTGCCAGCAGGAAGACAGGGTCGAACACTGAAGCTTTCTTT.

The table lists this clonotype with a few counts. The chain employs TRBV5-4 and TRBJ2-3; D may be TRBD1 (6 bases). The CDR3 extends over 14 amino acids. Deletions cut 0 bases from V and 2 bases from J, with 7 bases between. CDR1 and CDR2 (germline): SGHNT, YYREEE (reference sequence). The CDR3 nucleotides read TGTGCCAGCAGCTTGGGACAGGCCACAGATACGCAGTATTTT. Its protein product is CASSLGQATDTQYF. Full variable domain (missing parts from reference TRBV5-4 and TRBJ2-3): ETGVTQSPTHLIKTRGQQVTLRCSSQSGHNTVSWYQQALGQGPQFIFQYYREEENGRGNFPPRFSGLQFPNYSSELNVNALELDDSALYLCASSLGQATDTQYFGPGTRLTVL.

This clonotype occurred many times. The DNA of the CDR3 is TGTGCCAGCCAGACAGGGGACGAGCAGTACTTC. Translation gives CASQTGDEQYF. J is TRBJ2-7 and V is TRBV11-2; 8 bases line up with TRBD1. This CDR3 is built from 11 residues. CDR1 and CDR2 from the germline V gene are SGHAT and FQNNGV. The V segment lost 8 bases and the J segment 5 bases; nucleotides outside the gene matches: 2. The full variable domain, in which reference TRBV11-2 and TRBJ2-7 provide the parts outside the CDR3, is EAGVAQSPRYKIIEKRQSVAFWCNPISGHATLYWYQQILGQGPKLLIQFQNNGVVDDSQLPKDRFSAERLKGVDSTLKIQPAKLEDSAVYLCASQTGDEQYFGPGTRLTVT.

Within the sample, this clonotype is medium-sized. V is TRBV7-2 and J is TRBJ1-2; tentatively, D is TRBD1 (5 bases). This CDR3 comprises 13 residues. Germline lookup yields CDR1 SGHTA and CDR2 FQGNSA. Trimming took off 3 bases at V and 4 bases at J, with 9 bases between the two ends. In DNA form, the CDR3 reads TGTGCCAGCAGCTTTGGCAGGGTCTATGGCTACACCTTC. Residues: CASSFGRVYGYTF.

This clonotype was detected ten times or more. The chain employs TRBV6-1 and TRBJ1-6; the D is unclear. The CDR3 runs to 15 residues. The germline V gene encodes CDR1 MNHNS and CDR2 SASEGT. V was clipped by 3 bases and J by 8 bases, with 14 bases between them. CDR3 nucleotides: TGTGCCAGCAGTGAGGCGGGCAGTGGATATTCACCCCTCCACTTT. Encoded protein: CASSEAGSGYSPLHF.

A remark on this clonotype: As the CDR3 is not closed by the conserved phenylalanine or tryptophan, this likely results from a read error. No DNA is shown, since the ends of the CDR3 on it are uncertain; the CDR3 is the one TCRdb lists. CDR3 protein: CASSSRTSGSQETQYFGA. The rearrangement uses TRBV7-8 and TRBJ2-6; the table's D call TRBD2 went unverified against the DNA. Inclusive of both ends, the CDR3 amounts to 18 amino acids. Germline V CDR1 and CDR2: SGHVS, FQNEAQ.

This clonotype has more than one count but fewer than ten. This may arise from a read error, as a much more abundant clone is one base away. CDR3 amino acids: CASSAGTRPDNEQYF. As DNA, the CDR3 is TGTGCCAGCAGCGCGGGGACACGACCTGACAATGAGCAGTACTTC. The gene calls are TRBV5-4 and TRBJ2-5, with D perhaps TRBD1 or TRBD2 (6 bases each). The CDR3 spans 15 residues. V was pared by 4 bases and J by 11 bases, with 24 bases between. Germline lookup yields CDR1 SGHNT and CDR2 YYREEE (reference sequence).

At least ten counts were recorded for this clonotype. This sequence joins TRBV25-1 and TRBJ1-1; maybe TRBD1 (6 bases). This CDR3 comprises 15 residues. V shed 9 bases and J shed 1 base, with 18 bases lying between them. Per germline, CDR1 MGHDK and CDR2 SYGVNS. DNA for the CDR3: TGTGCCAGTTTACCGTTTTCGGGACAGAACACTGAAGCTTTCTTT. This encodes CASLPFSGQNTEAFF.

This clonotype was seen many times. The chain combines TRBV7-9 with TRBJ1-1; the D gene is possibly TRBD1 (5 bases). The CDR3 has 12 residues. Germline CDR1 is SEHNR and CDR2 is FQNEAQ (reference sequence). Trimming stripped 1 base from V and 6 bases from J, with 6 bases between. The DNA for the CDR3 is TGTGCCAGCAGCTTAGGAGGGGCTGAAGCTTTCTTT. Its protein is CASSLGGAEAFF.

This clonotype was counted ten times or more. In DNA form, the CDR3 reads TGCGCCAGCAGCCAAGATCCGACGTTACGTCCGAGCTCTGGGGCCAACGTCCTGACTTTC. Residues: CASSQDPTLRPSSGANVLTF. J is TRBJ2-6 and V is TRBV4-3; D gene ambiguous. V dropped 0 bases and J dropped 0 bases, with 18 bases sitting between them. The CDR3 consists of 20 residues. Germline V gives CDR1 LGHNA, CDR2 YSLEER.

The chain has TRBV11-1 and TRBJ1-2; tentative D call: TRBD1 (6 bases). Germline loops: CDR1 SGHAT, CDR2 FQDESV (reference sequence). Trimming cost V 5 bases and J 2 bases, with 12 bases left between them. CDR3 length equals 14 residues. The CDR3 sequence: CASSPRGRNYGYTF. The CDR3 DNA reads as TGTGCCAGCAGCCCTAGGGGGAGGAACTATGGCTACACCTTC.

Many counts were recorded for this clonotype. The chain uses TRBV5-1 and TRBJ2-4; D assignment may be TRBD1 or TRBD2 (5 bases each). There are 13 residues in the CDR3. V gave up 5 bases and J gave up 6 bases, with 12 bases separating them. Germline CDR1 SGHRS, CDR2 YFSETQ. CDR3: CASSIGGGNIQYF. The CDR3 nucleotides read TGCGCCAGCAGTATCGGTGGGGGAAACATTCAGTACTTC.

This clonotype was recorded at least ten times. The chain employs TRBV11-2 and TRBJ2-1, with 9 bases aligning to TRBD1. The DNA end is more similar to TRBJ2-7, so the J call may be wrong. CDR1 is SGHAT, CDR2 FQNNGV, per germline. The CDR3 length is 16 residues. The CDR3 nucleotides are TGTGCCAGCAGACCGAAGGGGACAGGGACCTACAATGAGCAGTACTTC. The encoded protein is CASRPKGTGTYNEQYF.

V usage is TRBV5-8 and J usage is TRBJ2-7; no clear D. Trimming took 5 bases from V and 7 from J, leaving 16 bases between them. The CDR3 sequence is 13 residues long. CDR1 SGHTS and CDR2 YDEGEE come from the germline V gene. This CDR3 reads CASSLVGFDEQYF. CDR3 coding DNA: TGTGCCAGCAGTCTGGTGGGGTTCGATGAGCAGTACTTC.

A note on this clonotype: A much larger clone sits a single nucleotide away, making a read error possible. The V and J genes are TRBV5-1 and TRBJ2-5, with D perhaps matching TRBD2 (6 bases). From germline, CDR1 is SGHRS and CDR2 YFSETQ. Deletions cut 0 bases from V and 11 bases from J, with 23 bases between. This CDR3 is built from 16 residues. The CDR3 loop is CASSLVSGASYNEQYF. The CDR3 DNA is TGCGCCAGCAGCTTGGTGTCGGGAGCCTCTTACAATGAGCAGTACTTC.

This clonotype appeared many times. V is TRBV27 and J is TRBJ1-5; no clear D gene. This CDR3 region has 17 residues. The germline V and J ends were trimmed by 6 bases and 0 bases, with 18 bases remaining between them. Germline V gene sequence: CDR1 MNHEY, CDR2 SMNVEV (reference sequence). CDR3 DNA sequence: TGTGCCAGCAGGGGGAGAGGGCAGTCTCTTAGCAATCAGCCCCAGCATTTT. It is translated as CASRGRGQSLSNQPQHF.

This clonotype appeared many times. An end of the junction differs from the germline gene, which may be a read error. This chain joins TRBV6-1 and TRBJ2-5; D is perhaps TRBD2 (6 bases). CDR1 is MNHNS, CDR2 SASEGT, per germline. This CDR3 contains 14 residues. The CDR3 DNA reads TGTGCCAGTGCACTCCGGGAGAGAGATTCACCCCTCCACTTC. Residues: CASALRERDSPLHF.

V is TRBV15 and J is TRBJ2-1; 10 nucleotides line up with TRBD1. There are 16 residues in the CDR3. Looked up from germline, CDR1 is LNHNV and CDR2 is YYDKDF (reference sequence). Unmatched junction bases numbered 10, after V lost 3 bases and J lost 8 bases. CDR3 sequence: CATSSGGQGRRYEQFF. DNA for the CDR3: TGTGCCACCAGCAGTGGGGGACAGGGGCGTCGATATGAGCAGTTCTTC.

Concerning this clonotype itself: Because it lacks the conserved phenylalanine or tryptophan at the end, this CDR3 is likely a read error. The DNA is omitted, as the CDR3 cannot be located on it reliably, and the CDR3 follows TCRdb's listing. The chain couples TRBV6-7 to TRBJ2-7. TRBV6-7 is flagged as an ORF with uncertain function. The CDR3 is 16 residues long, ends included. The CDR3 region is CASSYSEESYGYTFGS.

This clonotype was observed at least ten times. J is TRBJ2-1 and V is TRBV6-4; the D is unclear. The CDR3 is made up of 16 amino acids. Trimming shortened V by 0 bases and J by 0 bases, and 9 bases separated the two germline ends. The germline CDR1 and CDR2 sequences are MRHNA and SNTAGT. The CDR3 nucleotides are TGTGCCAGCAGTGACTCGACCCTCAGCTCCTACAATGAGCAGTTCTTC. It is translated as CASSDSTLSSYNEQFF.

This clonotype was seen at least ten times. This sequence joins TRBV5-5 and TRBJ2-3; 10 bases align to TRBD1. CDR3 size: 16 residues. V lost 0 bases to trimming and J lost 6 bases; unmatched junction nucleotides: 7. Germline V CDR1 and CDR2: SGHKS, YYEKEE (reference sequence). The CDR3 here is CASSLGLGTGADTQYF. In DNA, the CDR3 is TGTGCCAGCAGCTTGGGTCTGGGGACAGGGGCGGATACGCAGTATTTT.